This entry lists 23 T cell receptor beta chains sequenced from one sample in a study of low-dose radiotherapy and immunotherapy resistance in tumors. cDNA synthesis used a TRAV/TRBV-specific primer set for both chains. TCR amplification involved 20 to 25 PCR cycles with a constant-region primer and V-primer adapter. MiXCR, run by TCRdb on the reads, gives a single entry per CDR3 protein. The repertoire holds over 15,000 distinct CDR3 sequences, with roughly 70% as singletons. These receptors were taken from a human donor with advanced metastatic prostate, ovarian, gallbladder or colorectal cancer (not recorded which). This table probably holds off-target reads from a library built for another chain.

V gene TRBV10-3 combines with J gene TRBJ1-5, with 7 nucleotides matching TRBD1. V lost 6 bases to trimming and J lost 7 bases; unmatched junction nucleotides: 6. This CDR3 is 13 amino acids long. CDR1 ENHRY and CDR2 SYGVKD come from the germline V gene. In DNA form, the CDR3 reads TGTGCCATCAGCGACAGGGTGGACCAGCCCCAGCATTTT. Protein: CAISDRVDQPQHF.

The chain joins TRBV5-1 to TRBJ1-2; no firm D call. The CDR3 has 13 residues. Trimming shortened V by 4 bases and J by 6 bases, and 13 bases separated the two germline ends. CDR1 and CDR2 (germline): SGHRS, YFSETQ. In nucleotides, the CDR3 is TGCGCCAGCAGCCTGGACGGATGGGATGGCTACACCTTC. This translates into CASSLDGWDGYTF.

The chain joins TRBV5-5 to TRBJ2-5, with D maybe TRBD1 (6 bases). From germline, CDR1 is SGHKS and CDR2 YYEKEE (reference sequence). CDR3 length equals 13 residues. With 4 bases removed from V and 5 bases from J, the gap between germline ends came to 12 bases. The CDR3 here is CASSAGADETQYF. CDR3 coding DNA: TGTGCCAGCAGCGCAGGGGCGGATGAGACCCAGTACTTC.

The CDR3 nucleotides are TGTGCCAGCAGCTTTAGGGGGTTAGGTCGTGGCTCCTACAATGAGCAGTTCTTC. It translates to CASSFRGLGRGSYNEQFF. The V call is TRBV5-6, the J call TRBJ2-1, with TRBD1 as a possible D gene (6 bases). CDR1 SGHDT and CDR2 YYEEEE come from the germline V gene. The CDR3 length is 18 residues. The V gene lost 2 bases and the J gene lost 0 bases, with 18 bases spanning the gap.

The DNA for the CDR3 is TGTGCCAGCAGGGAGGACGTGGCGAATCTTAAGACTGAAGCTTTCTTT. Translating gives CASREDVANLKTEAFF. The rearrangement joins TRBV6-1 to TRBJ1-1; D not resolved. Germline values: CDR1 MNHNS, CDR2 SASEGT. The CDR3 is made up of 16 amino acids. Deletions cut 6 bases from V and 5 bases from J, with 22 bases between.

J is TRBJ2-5 and V is TRBV28, with D hard to call. Germline assignment: CDR1 MDHEN and CDR2 SYDVKM. V was cut by 5 bases and J by 0 bases, with 7 bases left in between. The CDR3 loop spans 13 amino acids. CDR3 amino acids: CASSEVNQETQYF. Here the CDR3 DNA reads TGTGCCAGCAGTGAGGTAAACCAAGAGACCCAGTACTTC.

The J gene is TRBJ2-1, the V gene TRBV10-2; 8 bases align to TRBD1. J gave up 9 bases and V 7 bases, and 11 bases lay outside the gene matches. Germline V gene lookup returns CDR1 WSHSY and CDR2 SAAADI. The CDR3 runs to 14 residues. The CDR3: CASTGAPQGAEQFF. As DNA, the CDR3 is TGCGCCAGCACTGGGGCTCCCCAGGGGGCTGAGCAGTTCTTC.

The chain carries TRBV4-1 and TRBJ2-7; the match to TRBD1 covers 9 bases. V dropped 3 bases and J dropped 5; count of bases not matched to a gene: 8. The CDR3 is made up of 15 amino acids. Germline CDR1 and CDR2: MGHRA and YSYEKL. The CDR3 loop reads CASSHLGTGRDEQYF. CDR3 in DNA: TGCGCCAGCAGCCATCTCGGGACAGGGAGGGACGAGCAGTACTTC.

The chain uses TRBV19 and TRBJ2-3; TRBD2 matches at 8 bases. The J segment lost 2 bases and the V segment lost 4 bases, leaving 5 bases of the junction unmatched. Germline-derived CDR1 and CDR2 are LNHDA and SQIVND (reference sequence). The CDR3 runs to 15 residues. The CDR3 DNA follows: TGTGCCAGTAGTACGCCTAGCGGGTACACAGATACGCAGTATTTT. It specifies CASSTPSGYTDTQYF.

DNA for the CDR3: TGTGCCAGCTCACCCGGACAGGGAGGAAGAGGCAATGAGCAGTTCTTC. Translated, it gives CASSPGQGGRGNEQFF. This chain connects TRBV18 to TRBJ2-1, with 8 positions matching TRBD1. Germline V lookup: CDR1 KGHSH, CDR2 LQKENI. This CDR3 comprises 16 residues. V was pared by 3 bases and J by 6 bases, with 10 bases of the junction left unmatched.

The V and J genes are TRBV11-3 and TRBJ2-5; possibly TRBD1 for D (7 bases). V dropped 4 bases and J dropped 5 bases, with 20 bases sitting between them. CDR1 and CDR2 (germline): SGHNT, YENEEA. The CDR3 is 16 amino acids. CDR3 bases: TGTGCCAGCAGCTCGTGCCGATTAGCAGGGGGGGAGACCCAGTACTTC. This encodes CASSSCRLAGGETQYF.

This clonotype was counted between two and nine times. The rearrangement links TRBV5-1 to TRBJ1-1; TRBD1 matches at 8 bases. V lost 4 bases to trimming and J lost 2 bases; unmatched junction nucleotides: 10. The CDR3 is 16 amino acids. In germline, CDR1 is SGHRS, CDR2 YFSETQ. In DNA, the CDR3 is TGCGCCAGCAGCGCACCACGGACAGGGACAAACACTGAAGCTTTCTTT. This codes for CASSAPRTGTNTEAFF.

The V and J genes are TRBV5-5 and TRBJ2-6; a possible D gene is TRBD1 (6 bases). V was shortened by 4 bases and J by 4 bases, with 12 bases between the two germline ends. This CDR3 is 15 amino acids long. Germline values: CDR1 SGHKS, CDR2 YYEKEE (reference sequence). The CDR3 nucleotides are TGTGCCAGCAGCACACAGGGTAGAGGGGCCAACGTCCTGACTTTC. It is translated as CASSTQGRGANVLTF.

The chain employs TRBV25-1 and TRBJ2-2, with unresolved D. Germline values: CDR1 MGHDK, CDR2 SYGVNS. V was pared by 3 bases and J by 2 bases, with 10 bases between. The CDR3 loop spans 15 amino acids. The CDR3, as DNA: TGTGCCAGCAGTGATCGCTGGGAAAACACCGGGGAGCTGTTTTTT. Protein product: CASSDRWENTGELFF.

The chain uses TRBV19 and TRBJ2-3; the match to TRBD1 covers 7 bases. V lost 3 bases and J lost 6; bases outside the gene matches: 6. The CDR3 sequence is 14 residues long. The germline V gene encodes CDR1 LNHDA and CDR2 SQIVND (reference sequence). The CDR3 region is CASSIPRGSDTQYF. The CDR3, as DNA: TGTGCCAGTAGTATTCCCAGGGGGTCGGATACGCAGTATTTT.

This chain connects TRBV20-1 to TRBJ1-2; 7 bases are a match to TRBD1. This CDR3 is 19 amino acids long. The germline gives CDR1 DFQATT, CDR2 SNEGSKA (reference sequence). V lost 2 bases and J lost 3; bases outside the gene matches: 21. The CDR3 nucleotides are TGCAGTGCTAGACGCCCTCAACTGACAGGGATTTCAGGGGACTATGGCTACACCTTC. As protein: CSARRPQLTGISGDYGYTF.

This chain joins TRBV10-3 and TRBJ1-1, with D unresolved. V shed 3 bases and J shed 1 base, with 9 bases lying between them. The length of the CDR3 is 14 residues. Germline loops: CDR1 ENHRY, CDR2 SYGVKD. Here the CDR3 DNA reads TGTGCCATCAGTGAAGGGAGTGGGAACACTGAAGCTTTCTTT. This gives the protein CAISEGSGNTEAFF.

This chain joins TRBV2 and TRBJ1-5; a possible D gene is TRBD1 (5 bases). V lost 8 bases and J 6 bases, leaving 14 bases between the germline ends. Per the germline V gene, CDR1 is SNHLY and CDR2 is FYNNEI. This CDR3 has 13 amino acids. CDR3 nucleotide sequence: TGTGCCAGCGGTATTGCGGGGGGTCAGCCCCAGCATTTT. Translated, it gives CASGIAGGQPQHF.

The chain recombines TRBV6-1 with TRBJ1-2; 7 bases are a match to TRBD1. With 5 bases clipped from V and 0 bases from J, the junction kept 6 bases outside the gene matches. Germline-derived CDR1 and CDR2 are MNHNS and SASEGT. The CDR3 totals 15 residues. DNA of the CDR3: TGTGCCAGCAGTTCCCTCGACAGGGCTAACTATGGCTACACCTTC. Protein sequence: CASSSLDRANYGYTF.

The gene calls are TRBV20-1 and TRBJ2-1, with a tentative D call TRBD1 (6 bases). Per germline, CDR1 DFQATT and CDR2 SNEGSKA (reference sequence). V was clipped by 5 bases and J by 2 bases, with 13 bases between them. The CDR3 consists of 14 residues. DNA of the CDR3: TGCAGTGCTCCCGACAGGACCCCCTACAATGAGCAGTTCTTC. It codes for CSAPDRTPYNEQFF.

The chain joins TRBV29-1 to TRBJ1-1, with 7 bases matching TRBD1. This CDR3 is 12 amino acids long. Trimming removed 7 bases from V and 1 base from J; junction bases left unmatched: 3. The germline V gene has CDR1 SQVTM and CDR2 ANQGSEA. CDR3 nucleotides: TGCAGCGGACAGGGAGGGAACACTGAAGCTTTCTTT. It specifies CSGQGGNTEAFF.

This clonotype showed up just a few times. V usage is TRBV10-3 and J usage is TRBJ2-3; 8 bases match TRBD1. The germline gives CDR1 ENHRY, CDR2 SYGVKD. The CDR3 covers 14 residues. CDR3: CSTQYGTGYDTQYF. The DNA of the CDR3 is TGTTCAACCCAATACGGGACAGGATACGATACGCAGTATTTT.

This sequence joins TRBV28 and TRBJ2-1; D may match TRBD1 or TRBD2 (5 bases each). Between the trimmed V and J ends, which lost 4 bases and 5 bases, there was a span of 18 bases. The CDR3 totals 16 residues. Germline CDR1 and CDR2: MDHEN and SYDVKM. CDR3 residues: CASSSRYKGRDNEQFF. CDR3 bases: TGTGCCAGCAGTTCGCGCTACAAGGGGCGGGACAATGAGCAGTTCTTC.